This T cell receptor (beta chain) appears in the sequencing data of a study of T cell repertoires in cytomegalovirus infection (dated by TCRdb to between 2018 and 2021). For context, the study as a whole: Recently identified HLA-C-restricted CMV epitopes, whose presentation resists viral immunomodulation, were targeted by peptide stimulations together with well-studied HLA-B-restricted epitopes. Donor HLA type was relevant to the analysis, because carriage of CMV infection together with the matching HLA type was indicated by public TCR beta signatures.

This specimen's treatment or condition label, per the study, means: in vitro stimulation with specific CMV peptide epitopes to enrich CMV-specific T cells. On the study overall, not on this receptor specifically: In both this cohort and an independent cohort of over 350 donors, the cumulative frequency of public TCR beta family members distinguished carriers of CMV infection plus the relevant HLA type. The ex vivo response was dominated by HLA-C-restricted CMV-specific TCR beta clonotypes, which also provided the single most frequent clonotype in two of eight donors.

The data were produced on an Illumina HiSeq 1500. TCRdb cleaned the public reads at Q25 with fastp, built clones with MiXCR and kept in-frame beta chains. Each entry is one CDR3 protein sequence, shown with its most common DNA and genes. Present in this sample are about 700,000 distinct CDR3 sequences, around 32% of which were seen just once. The ten top clones hold 15% to 20% of the sample. The CDR3 sequence holds 16 residues, the cysteine and phenylalanine included. Only CDR3 DNA is held: 48 bases, read in frame from base 1. V and J are trimmed by 3 bases and 6 bases, and the gene matches miss 9 bases of the junction. Reading the germline V gene gives CDR1 SGHTA and CDR2 FQGNSA. As regards this clonotype: This clone's antigen is unknown. The record has no base qualities; no much larger clone is one base away.

The rearranged chain carries TRBV7-2 and TRBJ2-3, and TRBD2 matches 10 of the central bases. The specimen comprised cultured PBMCs, sampled from culture after CMV antigen stimulation. This TCR was sampled from a human donor in good health (CMV status not recorded). Some clones in this sample may be carry-over from other donors' samples. The CDR3 in this case is CASSFQALAGEDTQYF. The nucleotides read TGTGCCAGCAGCTTCCAGGCGCTAGCGGGGGAGGATACGCAGTATTTT.